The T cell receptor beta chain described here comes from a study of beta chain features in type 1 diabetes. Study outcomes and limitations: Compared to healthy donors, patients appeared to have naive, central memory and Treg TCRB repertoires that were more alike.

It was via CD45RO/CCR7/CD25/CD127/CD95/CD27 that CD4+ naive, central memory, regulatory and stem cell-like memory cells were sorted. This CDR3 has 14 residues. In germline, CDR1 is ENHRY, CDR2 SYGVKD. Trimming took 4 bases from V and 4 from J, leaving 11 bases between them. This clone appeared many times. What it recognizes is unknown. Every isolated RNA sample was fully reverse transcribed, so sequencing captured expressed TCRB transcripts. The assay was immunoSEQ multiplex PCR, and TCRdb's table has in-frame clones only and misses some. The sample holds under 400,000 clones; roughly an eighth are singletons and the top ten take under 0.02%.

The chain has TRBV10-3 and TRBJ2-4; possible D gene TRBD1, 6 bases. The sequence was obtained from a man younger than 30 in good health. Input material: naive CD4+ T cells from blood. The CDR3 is CAISGPGAKNIQYF. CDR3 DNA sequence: TGTGCCATCAGTGGACCAGGGGCGAAAAACATTCAGTACTTC.